Shown below are 8 T cell receptor beta chains from a single sample sequenced in a study of blood T cell repertoires in COVID-19 (TCRdb year 2020). Libraries were constructed by the immunoSEQ multiplex PCR assay. The table comes from immuneACCESS by way of TCRdb, which keeps in-frame sequences with V and J called. Part of the clones is missing from these tables; in studies checked, under half for an unresolved V gene and the rest for unknown reasons. The sample yields 170,000 or so clones; around 84% were counted once. In total, the top ten clones hold roughly 7% of the sample. The sample taken for sequencing was peripheral blood. These receptors came from a man aged 45-65 years with active or convalescent COVID-19.

The gene calls are TRBV6-5 and TRBJ1-1; 7 bases are a match to TRBD1. The CDR3 runs to 13 residues. Germline V lookup: CDR1 MNHEY, CDR2 SVGAGI. The V gene end was trimmed by 6 bases and the J gene end by 4 bases; junction bases not matched to a gene: 5. CDR3 residues: CASSDRVLTEAFF. CDR3 DNA: TGTGCCAGCAGCGACAGGGTTCTCACTGAAGCTTTCTTT.

V gene TRBV29-1 combines with J gene TRBJ1-1; D gene unclear. CDR3 size: 13 residues. Trimming pared 3 bases from V and 0 bases from J, leaving 8 bases between. The germline gives CDR1 SQVTM, CDR2 ANQGSEA. The CDR3 spells CSVENSLNTEAFF. Here the CDR3 DNA reads TGCAGCGTTGAGAACAGCCTGAACACTGAAGCTTTCTTT. Supplemented by reference TRBV29-1 and TRBJ1-1, the full variable domain reads SAVISQKPSRDICQRGTSLTIQCQVDSQVTMMFWYRQQPGQSLTLIATANQGSEATYESGFVIDKFPISRPNLTFSTLTVSNMSPEDSSIYLCSVENSLNTEAFFGQGTRLTVV.

The rearrangement joins TRBV4-2 to TRBJ1-5, with D perhaps matching TRBD1 (6 bases). The germline V gene has CDR1 LGHNA and CDR2 YNFKEQ. The CDR3 runs 15 residues. The V end lost 0 bases, the J end lost 3 bases, and 9 bases lay between the germline ends. CDR3 bases: TGTGCCAGCAGCCAAGAGCGGACAGTCAATCAGCCCCAGCATTTT. It codes for CASSQERTVNQPQHF.

This chain links TRBV5-1 with TRBJ2-3, with a weak D call TRBD2 (5 bases). The germline gives CDR1 SGHRS, CDR2 YFSETQ. Between the trimmed V and J ends, which lost 2 bases and 1 base, there was a span of 11 bases. The CDR3 has 15 amino acids. Here the CDR3 DNA reads TGCGCCAGCAGCTTACAGACCGGGGGCACAGATACGCAGTATTTT. Residues: CASSLQTGGTDTQYF.

The gene calls are TRBV15 and TRBJ2-5, with D hard to call. Germline CDR1 LNHNV, CDR2 YYDKDF (reference sequence). The V and J ends lost 0 bases and 0 bases respectively, with 11 bases between them. The CDR3 is made up of 16 amino acids. The CDR3 protein is CATSRDIGQNQETQYF. For the CDR3, the DNA is TGTGCCACCAGCAGAGATATTGGGCAGAACCAAGAGACCCAGTACTTC.

This chain joins TRBV6-5 and TRBJ1-5; 7 bases line up with TRBD1. The CDR3 has 15 amino acids. J was trimmed by 3 bases and V by 2 bases; bases with no gene match: 4. From germline, CDR1 is MNHEY and CDR2 SVGAGI. The DNA for the CDR3 is TGTGCCAGCAGTTACGGCAGGGGGTTCAATCAGCCCCAGCATTTT. As protein: CASSYGRGFNQPQHF.

This sequence joins TRBV3-1 (or the pseudogene TRBV3-2) and TRBJ1-1; the match to TRBD1 covers 7 bases. J was trimmed by 1 base and V by 3 bases; bases with no gene match: 5. The CDR3 spans 15 residues. The V gene's germline CDR1 is LGHDT and CDR2 YNNKEL (reference sequence). The CDR3 sequence is CASSHRDRRNTEAFF. The CDR3 coding sequence is TGTGCCAGCAGCCACAGGGACAGAAGGAACACTGAAGCTTTCTTT.

This chain uses TRBV2 with TRBJ1-2; D is undetermined. V was shortened by 4 bases and J by 7 bases, with 16 bases between the two germline ends. Per germline, CDR1 SNHLY and CDR2 FYNNEI. The CDR3 consists of 14 residues. CDR3 sequence reads: CASSVAISLSGYTF. The CDR3 nucleotides read TGTGCCAGCAGTGTGGCCATTTCCCTCTCTGGCTACACCTTC. Full variable domain (missing parts from reference TRBV2 and TRBJ1-2): EPEVTQTPSHQVTQMGQEVILRCVPISNHLYFYWYRQILGQKVEFLVSFYNNEISEKSEIFDDQFSVERPDGSNFTLKIRSTKLEDSAMYFCASSVAISLSGYTFGSGTRLTVV.